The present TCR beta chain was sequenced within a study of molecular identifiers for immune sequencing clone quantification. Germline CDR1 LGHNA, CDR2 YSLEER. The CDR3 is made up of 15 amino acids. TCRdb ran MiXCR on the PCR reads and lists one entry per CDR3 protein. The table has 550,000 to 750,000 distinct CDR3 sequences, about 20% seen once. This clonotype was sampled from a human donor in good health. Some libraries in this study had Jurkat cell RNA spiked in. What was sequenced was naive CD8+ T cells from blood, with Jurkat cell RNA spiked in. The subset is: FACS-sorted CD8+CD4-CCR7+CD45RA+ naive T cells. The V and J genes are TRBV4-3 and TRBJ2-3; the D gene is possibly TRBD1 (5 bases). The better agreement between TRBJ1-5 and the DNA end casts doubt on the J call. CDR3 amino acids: CASSQDLGDGYTQHF. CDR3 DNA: TGCGCCAGCAGCCAAGATCTTGGGGACGGCTATACGCAGCATTTT.